This TCR beta chain was profiled in a study of cytomegalovirus exposure and HLA in healthy donors. The length of the CDR3 is 12 residues. Germline trimming cut 8 bases from V and 7 bases from J; bases unmatched to any gene: 6. The germline V gene has CDR1 GTSNPN and CDR2 SVGIG (reference sequence). PCR was performed using 60 Vbeta and 13 Jbeta primers. The data were produced by immunoSEQ multiplex PCR, yet TCRdb's version contains in-frame clones alone and is incomplete. Here the sample spans approximately 72,000 clones, 60% to 75% being singletons. The source material was PBMCs. The J gene is TRBJ1-2, the V gene TRBV30; 11 nucleotides align to TRBD1. The clonotype originates from a man aged 35 to 55 in good health and CMV-seropositive. The CDR3 DNA reads as TGTGCCATAGGACAGGGGGCCGCTGGCTACACCTTC. Its protein is CAIGQGAAGYTF.